The TCR beta chain under discussion was sequenced for a study of cytomegalovirus exposure and HLA in healthy donors. Healthy people donating bone marrow made up the donors. Germline V gene lookup returns CDR1 SGHRS and CDR2 YFSETQ. The CDR3 spans 13 residues. After removal of 3 bases from V and 6 bases from J, the junction contained 5 bases not matched to a gene. With regard to this clone: Its antigen is unknown.

Primers: 60 Vbeta forward and 13 Jbeta reverse. Sequencing was performed with immunoSEQ multiplex PCR; in TCRdb, only in-frame clones are kept and a portion is missing. The repertoire consists of more than 90,000 clones, with around 69% occurring once and the leading ten covering 15% to 20%. Study-level results: On later analysis, the bulk of CMV-associated TCR beta chains appeared to be HLA-restricted.

The TCR comes from a man in his fifties in good health and CMV-seropositive. Sequencing was done on a sample of PBMCs. The V gene is TRBV5-1, the J gene TRBJ1-1; 7 bases line up with TRBD1. CDR3 residues: CASSWDSRSEAFF. The CDR3 bases are TGCGCCAGCAGCTGGGACAGCCGTTCTGAAGCTTTCTTT.